There are many counts of the clone carrying this T cell receptor beta chain. The antigen remains undetermined. This specimen belongs to a study of CD8 T cells in ankylosing spondylitis. Each CDR3 protein gets one entry after TCRdb re-called the 5' RACE reads with MiXCR. The data contain 300,000 to 350,000 distinct CDR3 sequences, around 20% of them singletons. Broader study findings: Apparently characteristic of ankylosing spondylitis blood was a TCR beta motif (roughly 8 highly homologous variants).

The germline V gene has CDR1 SSHAT and CDR2 FNYEAQ (reference sequence). The V and J ends lost 0 bases and 5 bases, in that order; junction bases with no gene match: 1. The CDR3 totals 14 residues. The source is a female donor with ankylosing spondylitis or in good health (not recorded which). The rearrangement uses TRBV7-7 and TRBJ2-1; TRBD2 agrees at 7 bases. The sequencing sample was made of blood, either unsorted or a sorted T cell fraction (not recorded which). In DNA form, the CDR3 reads TGTGCCAGCAGCTTAGCGGGAGGGCACAATGAGCAGTTCTTC. It specifies CASSLAGGHNEQFF.